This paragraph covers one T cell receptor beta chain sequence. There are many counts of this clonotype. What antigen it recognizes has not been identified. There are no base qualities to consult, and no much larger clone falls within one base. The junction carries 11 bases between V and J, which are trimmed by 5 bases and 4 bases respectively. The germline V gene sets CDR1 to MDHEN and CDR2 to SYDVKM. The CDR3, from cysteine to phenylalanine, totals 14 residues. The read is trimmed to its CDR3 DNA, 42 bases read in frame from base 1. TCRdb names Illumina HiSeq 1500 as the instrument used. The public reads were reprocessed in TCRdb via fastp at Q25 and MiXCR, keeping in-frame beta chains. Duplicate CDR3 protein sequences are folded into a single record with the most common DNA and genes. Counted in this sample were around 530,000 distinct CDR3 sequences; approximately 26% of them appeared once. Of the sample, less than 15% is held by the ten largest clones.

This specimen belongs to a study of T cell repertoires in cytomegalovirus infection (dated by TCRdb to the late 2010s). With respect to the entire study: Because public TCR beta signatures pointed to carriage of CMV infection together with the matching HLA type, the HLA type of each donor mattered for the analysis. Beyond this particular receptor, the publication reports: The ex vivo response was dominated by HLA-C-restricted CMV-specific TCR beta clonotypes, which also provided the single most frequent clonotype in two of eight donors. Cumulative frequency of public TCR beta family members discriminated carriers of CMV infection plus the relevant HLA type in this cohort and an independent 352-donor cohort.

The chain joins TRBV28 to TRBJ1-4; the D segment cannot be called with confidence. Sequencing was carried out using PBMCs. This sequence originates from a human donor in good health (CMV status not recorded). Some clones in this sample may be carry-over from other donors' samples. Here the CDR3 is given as CASSPPTGNEKLFF. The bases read TGTGCCAGCAGTCCCCCGACTGGTAATGAAAAACTGTTTTTT.